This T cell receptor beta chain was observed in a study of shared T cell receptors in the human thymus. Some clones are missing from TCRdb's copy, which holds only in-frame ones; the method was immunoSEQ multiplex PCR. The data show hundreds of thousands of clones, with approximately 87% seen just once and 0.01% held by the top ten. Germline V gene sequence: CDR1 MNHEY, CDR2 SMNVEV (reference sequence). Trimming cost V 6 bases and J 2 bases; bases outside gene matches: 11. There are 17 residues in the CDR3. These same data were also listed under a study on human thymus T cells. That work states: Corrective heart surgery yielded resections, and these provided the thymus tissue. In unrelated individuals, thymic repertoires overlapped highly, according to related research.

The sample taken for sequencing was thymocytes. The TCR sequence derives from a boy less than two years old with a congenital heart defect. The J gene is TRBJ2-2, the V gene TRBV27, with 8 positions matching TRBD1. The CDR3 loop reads CASRRLGTGDNTGELFF. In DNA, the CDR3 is TGTGCCAGCAGACGCCTAGGGACAGGTGATAACACCGGGGAGCTGTTTTTT.